A few counts support the clone carrying this T cell receptor (beta chain). Its specificity is not known. The data originate from a study of CD8 T cells in ankylosing spondylitis. The study, taken as a whole, reports: Disease-associated clonotypes exhibited CD8+ identity and were relatively infrequent in peripheral blood. The study identified a TCR beta motif of fewer than 10 highly homologous variants that appeared characteristic of ankylosing spondylitis blood.

CDR3 length: 13 residues. The germline CDR1 and CDR2 sequences are DFQATT and SNEGSKA (reference sequence). Trimming took 3 bases from V and 0 from J, leaving 8 bases between them. TCRdb fed the 5' RACE reads into MiXCR, producing one record per CDR3 protein. Of 300,000 to 350,000 distinct CDR3 sequences listed, about 15% are singletons. The TCR was taken from a male donor with ankylosing spondylitis or in good health (not recorded which). This chain uses TRBV20-1 with TRBJ1-1; tentative D call: TRBD1 (6 bases). The source material was blood, either unsorted or a sorted T cell fraction (not recorded which). This CDR3 is CSASRGMNTEAFF. As DNA, the CDR3 is TGCAGTGCTAGCAGGGGCATGAACACTGAAGCTTTCTTT.